This TCR beta chain stems from a study of blood T cell repertoires in COVID-19. Background on the study: From the United States, Italy and Spain came samples of acute and convalescent COVID-19.

TCRdb's copy holds only in-frame clones and misses some; the assay was immunoSEQ multiplex PCR. The sample contains fewer than 100,000 clones, roughly 85% of which appear only once. The CDR3 runs 13 residues. Germline CDR1 SQVTM, CDR2 ANQGSEA. Trimming cost V 5 bases and J 6 bases, with 13 bases left between them. The sequenced sample was peripheral blood. V and J are TRBV29-1 and TRBJ2-2; TRBD2 is a possible D gene (6 bases). This clonotype originated in a man between 65 and 85 years old with acute or convalescent COVID-19. DNA for the CDR3: TGCAGCGTTCGGGGGACGACACCCGGGGAGCTGTTTTTT. Protein product: CSVRGTTPGELFF.